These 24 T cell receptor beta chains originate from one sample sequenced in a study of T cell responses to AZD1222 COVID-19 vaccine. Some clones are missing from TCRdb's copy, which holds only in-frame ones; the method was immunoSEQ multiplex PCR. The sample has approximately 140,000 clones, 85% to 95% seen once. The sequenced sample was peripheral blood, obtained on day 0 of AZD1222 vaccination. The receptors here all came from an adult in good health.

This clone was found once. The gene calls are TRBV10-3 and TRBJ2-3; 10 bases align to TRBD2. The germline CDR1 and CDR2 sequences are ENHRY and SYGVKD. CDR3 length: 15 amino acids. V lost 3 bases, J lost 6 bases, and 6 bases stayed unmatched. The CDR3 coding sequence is TGTGCCATCAGTGAAAGCGGGGGGGCGTCTGATACGCAGTATTTT. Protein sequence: CAISESGGASDTQYF.

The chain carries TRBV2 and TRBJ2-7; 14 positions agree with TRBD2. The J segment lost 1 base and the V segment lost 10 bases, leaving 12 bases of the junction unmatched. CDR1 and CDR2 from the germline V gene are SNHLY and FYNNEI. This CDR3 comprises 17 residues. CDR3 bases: TGTGCCATAACCGACGGGACTAGCGGGAGTGGGTCCTACGAGCAGTACGTC. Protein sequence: CAITDGTSGSGSYEQYV.

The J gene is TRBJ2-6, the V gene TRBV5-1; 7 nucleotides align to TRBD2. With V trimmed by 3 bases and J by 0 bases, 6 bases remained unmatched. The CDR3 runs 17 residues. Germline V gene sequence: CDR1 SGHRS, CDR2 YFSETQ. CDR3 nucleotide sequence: TGCGCCAGCAGCTCTAGCGGCGATAGCTCTGGGGCCAACGTCCTGACTTTC. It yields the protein CASSSSGDSSGANVLTF.

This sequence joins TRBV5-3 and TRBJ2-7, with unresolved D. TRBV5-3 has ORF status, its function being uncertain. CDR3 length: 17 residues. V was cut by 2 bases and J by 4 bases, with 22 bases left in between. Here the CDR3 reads CARSLLSLGVVAYEQYV. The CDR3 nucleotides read TGTGCCAGAAGCTTATTGAGCCTAGGAGTGGTAGCTTACGAGCAGTACGTC.

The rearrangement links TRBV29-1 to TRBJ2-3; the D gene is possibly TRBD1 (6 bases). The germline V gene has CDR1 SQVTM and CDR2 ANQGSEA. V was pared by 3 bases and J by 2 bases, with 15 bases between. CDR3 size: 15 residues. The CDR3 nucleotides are TGCAGCGTTGACCCCCAGGGGCTAGTCACAGATACGCAGTATTTT. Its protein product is CSVDPQGLVTDTQYF.

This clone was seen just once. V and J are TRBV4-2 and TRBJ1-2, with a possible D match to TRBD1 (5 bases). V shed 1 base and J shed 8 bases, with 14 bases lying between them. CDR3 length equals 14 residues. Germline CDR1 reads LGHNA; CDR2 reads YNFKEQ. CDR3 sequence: CASSQVGQGPGYTF. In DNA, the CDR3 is TGTGCCAGCAGCCAAGTAGGGCAGGGCCCGGGCTACACCTTC.

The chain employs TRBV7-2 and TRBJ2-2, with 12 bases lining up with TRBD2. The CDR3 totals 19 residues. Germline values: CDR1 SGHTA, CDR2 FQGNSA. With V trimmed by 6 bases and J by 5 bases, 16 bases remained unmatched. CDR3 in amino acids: CASSTPATSGSLRTGELFF. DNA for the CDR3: TGTGCCAGCAGTACTCCAGCGACTAGCGGGAGTCTTAGGACCGGGGAGCTGTTTTTT.

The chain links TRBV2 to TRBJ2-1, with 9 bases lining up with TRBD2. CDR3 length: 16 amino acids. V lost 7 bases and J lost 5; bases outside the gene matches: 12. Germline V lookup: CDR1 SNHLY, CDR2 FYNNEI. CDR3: CASTSPGLAGNNEQFF. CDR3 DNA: TGTGCCAGCACCTCTCCTGGGCTAGCGGGGAACAATGAGCAGTTCTTC.

For the CDR3, the DNA is TGTGCCAGCAGCCAAACTAGCGGGGGCTACAATGAGCAGTTCTTC. This codes for CASSQTSGGYNEQFF. J is TRBJ2-1 and V is TRBV4-2, with TRBD2 matching 11 bases. Germline CDR1 and CDR2: LGHNA and YNFKEQ. CDR3 size: 15 residues. V lost 2 bases, J lost 3 bases, and 0 bases stayed unmatched.

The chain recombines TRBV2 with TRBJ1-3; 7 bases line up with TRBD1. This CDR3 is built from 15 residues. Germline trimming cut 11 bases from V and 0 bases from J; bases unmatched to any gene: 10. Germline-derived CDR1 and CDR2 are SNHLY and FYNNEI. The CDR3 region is CALRGRHSSGNTIYF. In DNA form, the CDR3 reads TGTGCCTTGAGGGGGCGGCATAGCTCTGGAAACACCATATATTTT. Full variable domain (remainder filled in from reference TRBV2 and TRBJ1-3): EPEVTQTPSHQVTQMGQEVILRCVPISNHLYFYWYRQILGQKVEFLVSFYNNEISEKSEIFDDQFSVERPDGSNFTLKIRSTKLEDSAMYFCALRGRHSSGNTIYFGEGSWLTVV.

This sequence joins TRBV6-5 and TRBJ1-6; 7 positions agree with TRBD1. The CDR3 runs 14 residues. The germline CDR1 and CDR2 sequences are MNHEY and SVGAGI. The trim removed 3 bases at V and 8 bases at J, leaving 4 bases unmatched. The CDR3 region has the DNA TGTGCCAGCAGTTATACAGGGGATGATTCACCCCTCCACTTT. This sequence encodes CASSYTGDDSPLHF.

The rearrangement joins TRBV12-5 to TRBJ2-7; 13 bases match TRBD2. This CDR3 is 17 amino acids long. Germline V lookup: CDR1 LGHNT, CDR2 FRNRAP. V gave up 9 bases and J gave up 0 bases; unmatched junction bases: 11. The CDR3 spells CARGPGLAGRRSYEQYV. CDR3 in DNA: TGTGCTAGAGGACCGGGACTAGCGGGGAGACGCTCCTACGAGCAGTACGTC.

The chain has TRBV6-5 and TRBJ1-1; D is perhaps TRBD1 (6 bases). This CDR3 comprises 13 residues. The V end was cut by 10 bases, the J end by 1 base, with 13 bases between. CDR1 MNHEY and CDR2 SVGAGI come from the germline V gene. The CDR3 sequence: CANPTGGNTEAFF. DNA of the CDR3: TGTGCCAACCCGACAGGAGGGAACACTGAAGCTTTCTTT.

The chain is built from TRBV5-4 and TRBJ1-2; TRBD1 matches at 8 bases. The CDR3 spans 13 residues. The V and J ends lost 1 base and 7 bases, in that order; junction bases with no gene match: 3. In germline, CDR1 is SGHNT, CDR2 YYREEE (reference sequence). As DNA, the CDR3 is TGTGCCAGCAGCTTGAACAGGGGGGGTGGCTACACCTTC. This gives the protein CASSLNRGGGYTF. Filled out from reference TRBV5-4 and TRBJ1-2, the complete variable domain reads ETGVTQSPTHLIKTRGQQVTLRCSSQSGHNTVSWYQQALGQGPQFIFQYYREEENGRGNFPPRFSGLQFPNYSSELNVNALELDDSALYLCASSLNRGGGYTFGSGTRLTVV.

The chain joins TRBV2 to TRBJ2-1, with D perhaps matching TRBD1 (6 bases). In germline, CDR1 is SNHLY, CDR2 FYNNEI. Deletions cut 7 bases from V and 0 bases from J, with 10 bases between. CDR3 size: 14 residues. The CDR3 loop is CASTGVSSYNEQFF. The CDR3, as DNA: TGTGCCAGCACAGGGGTTAGCTCCTACAATGAGCAGTTCTTC.

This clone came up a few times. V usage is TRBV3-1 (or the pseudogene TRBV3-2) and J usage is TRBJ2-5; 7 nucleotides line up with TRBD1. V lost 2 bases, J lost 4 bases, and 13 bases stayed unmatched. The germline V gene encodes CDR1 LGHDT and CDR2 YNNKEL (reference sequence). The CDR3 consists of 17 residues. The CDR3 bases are TGTGCCAGCAGCCAAACCCTAACAGGGGTTCGGGCAGAGACCCAGTACTTC. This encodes CASSQTLTGVRAETQYF.

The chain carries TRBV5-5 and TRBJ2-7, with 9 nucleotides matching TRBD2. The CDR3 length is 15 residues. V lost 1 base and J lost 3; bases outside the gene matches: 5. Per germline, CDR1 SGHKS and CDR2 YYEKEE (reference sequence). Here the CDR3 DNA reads TGTGCCAGCAGCTTGTTAGCGGGAGAGATCTACGAGCAGTACGTC. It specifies CASSLLAGEIYEQYV.

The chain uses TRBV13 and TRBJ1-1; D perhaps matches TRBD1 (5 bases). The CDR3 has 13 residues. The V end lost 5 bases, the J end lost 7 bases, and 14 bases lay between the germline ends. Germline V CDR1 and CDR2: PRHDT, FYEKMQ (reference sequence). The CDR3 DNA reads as TGTGCCAGCAGCCCTAACTGGGGGGGTGAAGCTTTCTTT. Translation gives CASSPNWGGEAFF.

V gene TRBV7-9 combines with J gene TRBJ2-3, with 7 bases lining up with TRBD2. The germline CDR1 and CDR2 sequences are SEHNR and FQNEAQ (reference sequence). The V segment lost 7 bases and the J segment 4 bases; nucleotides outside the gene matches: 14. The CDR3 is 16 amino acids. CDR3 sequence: CASTHGGGGSADTQYF. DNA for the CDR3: TGTGCCAGCACCCACGGTGGGGGAGGGTCGGCAGATACGCAGTATTTT.

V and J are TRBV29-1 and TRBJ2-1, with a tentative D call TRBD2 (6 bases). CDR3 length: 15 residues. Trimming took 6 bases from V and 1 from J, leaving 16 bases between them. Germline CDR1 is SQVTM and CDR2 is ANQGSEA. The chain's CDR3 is CSVGSGVISYNEQFF. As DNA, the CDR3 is TGCAGCGTGGGGTCGGGGGTTATTTCCTACAATGAGCAGTTCTTC.

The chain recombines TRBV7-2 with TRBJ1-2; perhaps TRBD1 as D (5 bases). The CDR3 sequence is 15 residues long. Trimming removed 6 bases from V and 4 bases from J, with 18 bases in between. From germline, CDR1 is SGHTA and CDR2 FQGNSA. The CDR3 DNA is TGTGCCAGCAGACTAGCAGGGTCTCTCTCCTATGGCTACACCTTC. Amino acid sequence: CASRLAGSLSYGYTF.

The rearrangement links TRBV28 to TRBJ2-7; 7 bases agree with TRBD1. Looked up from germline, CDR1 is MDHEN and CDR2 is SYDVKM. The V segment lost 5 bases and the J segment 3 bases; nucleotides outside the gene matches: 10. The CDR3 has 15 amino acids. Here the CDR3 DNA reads TGTGCCAGCAGTACCTGGGACAGCACTCTCTACGAGCAGTACGTC. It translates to CASSTWDSTLYEQYV.

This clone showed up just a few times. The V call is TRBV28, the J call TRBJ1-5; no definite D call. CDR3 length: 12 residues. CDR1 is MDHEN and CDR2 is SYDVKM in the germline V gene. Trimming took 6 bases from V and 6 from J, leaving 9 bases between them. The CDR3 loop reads CASRERGQPQHF. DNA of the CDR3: TGTGCCAGCAGGGAAAGAGGTCAGCCCCAGCATTTT.

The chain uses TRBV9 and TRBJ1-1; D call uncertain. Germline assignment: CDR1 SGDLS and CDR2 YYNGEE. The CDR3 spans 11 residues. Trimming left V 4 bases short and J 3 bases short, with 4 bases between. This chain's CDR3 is CASSPHTEAFF. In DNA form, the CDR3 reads TGTGCCAGCAGCCCGCACACTGAAGCTTTCTTT.